Below are 29 T cell receptor beta chains sequenced from a single sample in a study of shared clonotypes between healthy human individuals. TCRdb's table, derived via immunoSEQ multiplex PCR, lists solely in-frame clones and lacks some. Among roughly 1.4 million clones listed, approximately 98.5% were seen once. Sample: naive CD4+ T cells sorted from blood. The subset was: CD45RA+ positively selected. The receptors were sampled from a man younger than 45 in good health.

The chain employs TRBV7-9 and TRBJ2-1; TRBD1 matches at 8 bases. Per the germline V gene, CDR1 is SEHNR and CDR2 is FQNEAQ (reference sequence). This CDR3 contains 15 residues. Trimming took 4 bases from V and 1 from J; bases not matched to a gene: 3. The CDR3 coding sequence is TGTGCCAGCAGCTACGGGACAGGTTCCTACAATGAGCAGTTCTTC. Protein sequence: CASSYGTGSYNEQFF.

The V call is TRBV19, the J call TRBJ2-7; 8 bases map to TRBD1. The CDR3 runs to 14 residues. Trimming took 7 bases from V and 3 from J; bases not matched to a gene: 8. Germline-derived CDR1 and CDR2 are LNHDA and SQIVND (reference sequence). The CDR3 loop is CASKDRETSYEQYF. The CDR3 DNA reads TGTGCCAGTAAGGACAGGGAAACAAGCTACGAGCAGTACTTC.

The chain carries TRBV5-5 and TRBJ1-4; TRBD1 aligns across 8 bases. Looked up from germline, CDR1 is SGHKS and CDR2 is YYEKEE (reference sequence). The J segment lost 8 bases and the V segment lost 0 bases, leaving 9 bases of the junction unmatched. There are 16 residues in the CDR3. For the CDR3, the DNA is TGTGCCAGCAGCTTGGCCGGACAGGGTTCTGGGGAAAAACTGTTTTTT. It translates to CASSLAGQGSGEKLFF.

This clone occurred once. The rearrangement joins TRBV27 to TRBJ2-7; a weak D match, TRBD2 (5 bases). The CDR3 is 15 residues long. V was trimmed by 2 bases and J by 0 bases, leaving 11 bases between them. Germline V gives CDR1 MNHEY, CDR2 SMNVEV (reference sequence). For the CDR3, the DNA is TGTGCCAGCAGTTTACCGGGGATGTCCTCCTACGAGCAGTACTTC. Protein: CASSLPGMSSYEQYF.

The chain links TRBV4-2 to TRBJ2-3; 7 bases agree with TRBD2. CDR1 is LGHNA and CDR2 is YNFKEQ in the germline V gene. V shed 0 bases, J shed 2 bases, and the junction held 17 bases outside the gene matches. The CDR3 is 20 amino acids. The CDR3 DNA sequence: TGTGCCAGCAGCCAAGAGAACGGGGCTTGGGCGGGAGCGGTCACAGATACGCAGTATTTT. It codes for CASSQENGAWAGAVTDTQYF.

This clone was seen once. V is TRBV19 and J is TRBJ2-7, with 9 bases aligning to TRBD2. The CDR3 consists of 15 residues. Germline V lookup: CDR1 LNHDA, CDR2 SQIVND (reference sequence). CDR3 sequence reads: CGTGGRALMTYEQYF. The CDR3 DNA reads as TGTGGAACCGGCGGGAGGGCCCTGATGACCTACGAGCAGTACTTC. The full variable domain, rest sourced from reference TRBV19 and TRBJ2-7, is DGGITQSPKYLFRKEGQNVTLSCEQNLNHDAMYWYRQDPGQGLRLIYYSQIVNDFQKGDIAEGYSVSREKKESFPLTVTSAQKNPTAFYLCGTGGRALMTYEQYFGPGTRLTVT.

This chain connects TRBV5-1 to TRBJ1-2; no reliable D call. V gave up 0 bases and J gave up 5 bases, with 8 bases separating them. The germline gives CDR1 SGHRS, CDR2 YFSETQ. This CDR3 has 13 residues. CDR3: CASSLALGYGYTF. The CDR3 nucleotides are TGCGCCAGCAGCTTGGCCCTGGGTTATGGCTACACCTTC. The complete variable domain, with remaining parts taken from reference TRBV5-1 and TRBJ1-2, reads KAGVTQTPRYLIKTRGQQVTLSCSPISGHRSVSWYQQTPGQGLQFLFEYFSETQRNKGNFPGRFSGRQFSNSRSEMNVSTLELGDSALYLCASSLALGYGYTFGSGTRLTVV.

In the case of this clone: One end of the junction fails to match germline, which may point to a read error. This chain links TRBV27 with TRBJ2-7, with TRBD2 matching 13 bases. CDR1 is MNHEY, CDR2 SMNVEV, per germline (reference sequence). This CDR3 is 15 amino acids long. In DNA, the CDR3 is TGTGCCAGCAGTTTTCGAGCCGGGACTAGCGGGATCGTACTCTTC. Protein sequence: CASSFRAGTSGIVLF.

V and J are TRBV21-1 and TRBJ2-7; the D segment call TRBD2 is taken from the table without a DNA check. TRBV21-1 is classified as a pseudogene. This CDR3 has 14 amino acids. This CDR3 is CASSKVPGGNEQYF. CDR3 nucleotide sequence: TGTGCCAGCAGCAAAGTTCCGGGAGGGAACGAGCAGTACTTC.

V usage is TRBV19 and J usage is TRBJ2-5; maybe TRBD1 (5 bases). V lost 3 bases and J lost 5, with 13 bases in between. This CDR3 spans 14 amino acids. Germline CDR1 is LNHDA and CDR2 is SQIVND (reference sequence). The CDR3 DNA reads as TGTGCCAGTAGTATGACAGATCTGTGGGAGACCCAGTACTTC. As protein: CASSMTDLWETQYF. Filled out from reference TRBV19 and TRBJ2-5, the complete variable domain reads DGGITQSPKYLFRKEGQNVTLSCEQNLNHDAMYWYRQDPGQGLRLIYYSQIVNDFQKGDIAEGYSVSREKKESFPLTVTSAQKNPTAFYLCASSMTDLWETQYFGPGTRLLVL.

The CDR3 nucleotides are TGCGCCAGCAGCTCAGGCTCTGGAAACACCATATATTTT. This codes for CASSSGSGNTIYF. The chain recombines TRBV4-3 with TRBJ1-3; D is uncertain. V lost 5 bases and J lost 0, with 5 bases in between. CDR3 size: 13 residues. CDR1 LGHNA and CDR2 YSLEER come from the germline V gene.

This clone was recorded once. This chain connects TRBV4-3 to TRBJ2-5; 9 bases map to TRBD2. The CDR3 is 15 amino acids. Unmatched junction bases numbered 4, after V lost 0 bases and J lost 5 bases. Germline V CDR1 and CDR2: LGHNA, YSLEER. For the CDR3, the DNA is TGCGCCAGCAGCCAAGACCTAAGCGGGGGGGAGACCCAGTACTTC. Amino acids: CASSQDLSGGETQYF.

Worth noting for this clone: Other nucleotide sequences in the sample specify the same CDR3. The gene calls are TRBV11-2 and TRBJ1-5, with D unresolved. With 3 bases removed from V and 6 bases from J, the gap between germline ends came to 9 bases. From germline, CDR1 is SGHAT and CDR2 FQNNGV. The CDR3 has 13 amino acids. CDR3 in amino acids: CASSLEGGQPQHF. The CDR3 nucleotides are TGTGCCAGCAGCTTGGAGGGAGGTCAGCCCCAGCATTTT.

V is TRBV11-2 and J is TRBJ2-5; a possible D gene is TRBD1 (5 bases). CDR3 size: 13 residues. CDR1 and CDR2 from the germline V gene are SGHAT and FQNNGV. Trimming cost V 5 bases and J 4 bases, with 11 bases left between them. CDR3: CASSVTGVETQYF. The CDR3 region has the DNA TGTGCCAGCAGCGTAACAGGAGTAGAGACCCAGTACTTC.

This clone was seen once. Other DNA sequences within the sample encode an identical CDR3. The CDR3 DNA reads TGCGCCAGCAGCGCACAGGGTGGGAACACTGAAGCTTTCTTT. It translates to CASSAQGGNTEAFF. This chain connects TRBV5-1 to TRBJ1-1, with a weak D call TRBD1 (6 bases). V was clipped by 4 bases and J by 1 base, with 11 bases between them. Per the germline V gene, CDR1 is SGHRS and CDR2 is YFSETQ. The CDR3 loop spans 14 amino acids.

V usage is TRBV7-9 and J usage is TRBJ2-5; a weak D match, TRBD2 (5 bases). Trimming stripped 6 bases from V and 5 bases from J, with 16 bases between. The germline V gene encodes CDR1 SEHNR and CDR2 FQNEAQ (reference sequence). The CDR3 is 14 amino acids. The chain's CDR3 is CASSLAWGEETQYF. DNA of the CDR3: TGTGCCAGCAGTCTAGCATGGGGAGAGGAGACCCAGTACTTC.

The rearrangement links TRBV6-1 to TRBJ1-5; D is ambiguous. CDR1 MNHNS and CDR2 SASEGT come from the germline V gene. CDR3 length: 15 residues. The V end was cut by 9 bases, the J end by 2 bases, with 17 bases between. CDR3 loop: CASVKRHPGNQPQHF. DNA of the CDR3: TGTGCCAGTGTAAAGAGACACCCCGGCAATCAGCCCCAGCATTTT.

On this clone: The identical CDR3 is also encoded by other nucleotide sequences in the sample. This CDR3 reads CASSQGLAGVETQYF. The CDR3 nucleotides read TGCGCCAGCAGCCAGGGACTAGCGGGAGTGGAGACCCAGTACTTC. The chain couples TRBV5-1 to TRBJ2-5; 14 nucleotides line up with TRBD2. The ends lost 4 bases at V and 5 bases at J; junction bases unmatched: 4. In germline, CDR1 is SGHRS, CDR2 YFSETQ. The CDR3 totals 15 residues.

V is TRBV7-2 and J is TRBJ2-7; 11 bases align to TRBD2. J lost 6 bases, V lost 5 bases, and 6 bases had no gene match. The germline V gene encodes CDR1 SGHTA and CDR2 FQGNSA. The CDR3 has 14 residues. CDR3 coding DNA: TGTGCCAGCAGCAGTAGCGGGAGGGTAGGCGAGCAGTACTTC. This codes for CASSSSGRVGEQYF.

J is TRBJ2-1 and V is TRBV7-6; a weak D match, TRBD2 (5 bases). The germline gives CDR1 SGHVS, CDR2 FNYEAQ. The CDR3 has 15 amino acids. V dropped 5 bases and J dropped 6 bases, with 17 bases sitting between them. CDR3: CASSTWASSGNEQFF. The DNA for the CDR3 is TGTGCCAGCAGCACATGGGCTAGCTCGGGCAATGAGCAGTTCTTC.

J is TRBJ1-1 and V is TRBV9; no clear D gene. The CDR3 consists of 16 residues. Trimming stripped 0 bases from V and 0 bases from J, with 12 bases between. Germline V gives CDR1 SGDLS, CDR2 YYNGEE. The CDR3: CASSVAGAGMNTEAFF. The CDR3 DNA follows: TGTGCCAGCAGCGTAGCGGGCGCGGGCATGAACACTGAAGCTTTCTTT.

With respect to this clone: Mismatch with germline at one junction end may stem from a read error. The chain recombines TRBV2 with TRBJ1-3; D unclear. Germline loops: CDR1 SNHLY, CDR2 FYNNEI. There are 13 residues in the CDR3. The CDR3 region is CLFGHPPGNTIYF. The DNA of the CDR3 is TGCCTCTTCGGGCATCCCCCTGGAAACACCATATATTTT.

Note on this clone: At the DNA level, this CDR3 is encoded by other sequences in the same sample as well. The chain carries TRBV29-1 and TRBJ1-2, with D uncertain. This CDR3 region has 12 residues. Germline lookup yields CDR1 SQVTM and CDR2 ANQGSEA. The V gene lost 8 bases and the J gene lost 4 bases, with 14 bases spanning the gap. The CDR3 DNA sequence: TGCAGCCTAAGAGACGGAAGCTATGGCTACACCTTC. This codes for CSLRDGSYGYTF.

The CDR3, as DNA: TGCGCCAGCAGCTTGGGGGTAGGGGGCATGAACACTGAAGCTTTCTTT. Its protein product is CASSLGVGGMNTEAFF. V and J are TRBV5-1 and TRBJ1-1; 7 bases agree with TRBD1. Germline V gene data show CDR1 as SGHRS and CDR2 as YFSETQ. Losses at the gene ends were 0 bases for V and 0 bases for J; bases not matched to a gene: 5. This CDR3 has 16 amino acids.

The chain has TRBV7-8 and TRBJ1-2; no clear D. V was clipped by 1 base and J by 7 bases, with 13 bases between them. Germline values: CDR1 SGHVS, CDR2 FQNEAQ. The CDR3 consists of 14 residues. CDR3: CASSLGGRQAGYTF. Here the CDR3 DNA reads TGTGCCAGCAGCTTAGGTGGCCGGCAGGCTGGCTACACCTTC.

The V call is TRBV5-4, the J call TRBJ2-7; D is perhaps TRBD1 or TRBD2 (5 bases each). Germline V gene sequence: CDR1 SGHNT, CDR2 YYREEE (reference sequence). Deletions cut 4 bases from V and 0 bases from J, with 11 bases between. The CDR3 sequence is 14 residues long. The CDR3: CASSTRDVSYEQYF. CDR3 in DNA: TGTGCCAGCAGCACCCGGGACGTCTCCTACGAGCAGTACTTC.

The chain recombines TRBV27 with TRBJ2-7; weak D call: TRBD1 (5 bases). Germline V gene lookup returns CDR1 MNHEY and CDR2 SMNVEV (reference sequence). Deletions cut 8 bases from V and 3 bases from J, with 11 bases between. The CDR3 extends over 12 amino acids. Here the CDR3 reads CASSDRYYEQYF. CDR3 in DNA: TGTGCCAGCTCCGACAGATACTACGAGCAGTACTTC.

The chain carries TRBV21-1 and TRBJ2-5. TRBV21-1 is a recognized pseudogene. The CDR3 runs 16 residues. CDR3 amino acids: CASSRPPPGPRGTQYF. The CDR3 bases are TGTGCCAGCAGCAGACCACCGCCGGGACCGAGGGGGACCCAGTACTTC.

The chain carries TRBV27 and TRBJ2-7; D might be TRBD1 (6 bases). Per germline, CDR1 MNHEY and CDR2 SMNVEV (reference sequence). Trimming removed 6 bases from V and 6 bases from J, with 24 bases in between. The CDR3 length is 16 residues. This chain's CDR3 is CASSRSTGIVSSEQYF. The CDR3 DNA follows: TGTGCCAGCAGCCGATCCACAGGGATTGTTTCAAGCGAGCAGTACTTC.